These T cell receptor beta chains were read from a single sample in a study of post-analysis software for immune sequencing data. TCRdb re-derived calls from the PCR reads in MiXCR, one entry per CDR3 protein. The sample lists hundreds of thousands of distinct CDR3 sequences, roughly half occurring once. Sequencing was carried out using blood. The receptors derive from a girl aged 5 to 17 with multiple sclerosis. Both conserved end residues are part of each CDR3. Fields, in order: CDR3 DNA, CDR3 protein, J gene, V gene, clone size, D gene. D genes are given only for firm matches. Expanded clones get a size class; other rows say once, few or many, or leave the size out.

cdr3_nt: TGTGCCAGCAGCCAAGTAGCGGGGGGGAGCAATGAGCAGTTCTTC; cdr3_aa: CASSQVAGGSNEQFF; j_call: TRBJ2-1; v_call: TRBV3-1; clone_size: -; d_call: TRBD2
cdr3_nt: TGCAGCGTTGCGACAGGGGGCGCACCGTACGAGCAGTACTTC; cdr3_aa: CSVATGGAPYEQYF; j_call: TRBJ2-7; v_call: TRBV29-1; clone_size: -; d_call: TRBD1
cdr3_nt: TGTGCCAGCAGCCATGGGGAATACTACGAGCAGTACTTC; cdr3_aa: CASSHGEYYEQYF; j_call: TRBJ2-7; v_call: TRBV12-3/TRBV12-4; clone_size: -; d_call: -
cdr3_nt: TGCAGTGCTGAGATATGGGGGACACAGGGGAGCTCCTACGAGCAGTACTTC; cdr3_aa: CSAEIWGTQGSSYEQYF; j_call: TRBJ2-7; v_call: TRBV20-1; clone_size: -; d_call: TRBD1
cdr3_nt: TGTGCCAGCAGGAGCTTCCGGGGGTCCAATCTAAAAGGTGGCTACACCTTC; cdr3_aa: CASRSFRGSNLKGGYTF; j_call: TRBJ1-2; v_call: TRBV12-3/TRBV12-4; clone_size: -; d_call: -
cdr3_nt: TGTGCCAGCAGTTATTTTCTTAACGGGGATACGCAGTATTTT; cdr3_aa: CASSYFLNGDTQYF; j_call: TRBJ2-3; v_call: TRBV6-6; clone_size: -; d_call: -
cdr3_nt: TGTGCCAGCAGAGCGGTCAGGGGGAGGGAAAAACTGTTTTTT; cdr3_aa: CASRAVRGREKLFF; j_call: TRBJ1-4; v_call: TRBV6-6; clone_size: once; d_call: TRBD1
cdr3_nt: TGCAGTGCTAGGGATAACAGGGCGTCTGGGTTTGAAGGCTACACCTTC; cdr3_aa: CSARDNRASGFEGYTF; j_call: TRBJ1-2; v_call: TRBV20-1; clone_size: -; d_call: -
cdr3_nt: TGTGCCAGCAGCTCCTTATGGCTGGGGGTAACCCACAATGAGCAGTTCTTC; cdr3_aa: CASSSLWLGVTHNEQFF; j_call: TRBJ2-1; v_call: TRBV7-9; clone_size: -; d_call: -
cdr3_nt: TGTGCCACCAGCAGAGGACAGGCCTCTAACTATGGCTACACCTTC; cdr3_aa: CATSRGQASNYGYTF; j_call: TRBJ1-2; v_call: TRBV15; clone_size: once; d_call: -
cdr3_nt: TGCAGCGTTGTACAGGTTTCCTCCTACGAGCAGTACTTC; cdr3_aa: CSVVQVSSYEQYF; j_call: TRBJ2-7; v_call: TRBV29-1; clone_size: -; d_call: -
cdr3_nt: TGCAGTGCAGACTCCGGGACTAGCGGCTACAATGAGCAGTTCTTC; cdr3_aa: CSADSGTSGYNEQFF; j_call: TRBJ2-1; v_call: TRBV20-1; clone_size: -; d_call: TRBD2
cdr3_nt: TGCAGTGCTAGGGGGCGAGTCTACACTGAAGCTTTCTTT; cdr3_aa: CSARGRVYTEAFF; j_call: TRBJ1-1; v_call: TRBV20-1; clone_size: -; d_call: -
cdr3_nt: TGTGCCAGCAGTCGCCACTCGGGACAGAACGACGAGCAGTACTTC; cdr3_aa: CASSRHSGQNDEQYF; j_call: TRBJ2-7; v_call: TRBV12-3/TRBV12-4; clone_size: few; d_call: TRBD1
cdr3_nt: TGTGCCAGCAGCCCCCTTAGCACTGAAGCTTTCTTT; cdr3_aa: CASSPLSTEAFF; j_call: TRBJ1-1; v_call: TRBV7-9; clone_size: -; d_call: -
cdr3_nt: TGTGCCAGCAGTTACACTTGGACAGGGAACACTGAAGCTTTCTTT; cdr3_aa: CASSYTWTGNTEAFF; j_call: TRBJ1-1; v_call: TRBV6-5; clone_size: -; d_call: TRBD1
cdr3_nt: TGTGCCATCAGTGTGAGCAATGAGCAGTTCTTC; cdr3_aa: CAISVSNEQFF; j_call: TRBJ2-1; v_call: TRBV10-3; clone_size: -; d_call: -
cdr3_nt: TGCAGTGCTCTCCGACTAGCATCTCTCTTCGATACGCAGTATTTT; cdr3_aa: CSALRLASLFDTQYF; j_call: TRBJ2-3; v_call: TRBV20-1; clone_size: -; d_call: TRBD2
cdr3_nt: TGTGCTAGTGGTTTGGCGCCTGGCGGGACAGCCACCACTAGCACAGATACGCAGTATTTT; cdr3_aa: CASGLAPGGTATTSTDTQYF; j_call: TRBJ2-3; v_call: TRBV12-5; clone_size: -; d_call: -
cdr3_nt: TGCGCCAGCAGCCTCTCAGCCAATGGGGCGTTTTCCGAGCAGTACTTC; cdr3_aa: CASSLSANGAFSEQYF; j_call: TRBJ2-7; v_call: TRBV5-1; clone_size: -; d_call: -
cdr3_nt: TGTGCCAGCAGCGTCGGACTAGCGGTTTTCGACGATGAGCAGTTCTTC; cdr3_aa: CASSVGLAVFDDEQFF; j_call: TRBJ2-1; v_call: TRBV9; clone_size: -; d_call: TRBD2
cdr3_nt: TGCAGCGTTGAAGCGGCTTCGAGGGAGACCCAGTACTTC; cdr3_aa: CSVEAASRETQYF; j_call: TRBJ2-5; v_call: TRBV29-1; clone_size: -; d_call: -
cdr3_nt: TGCAGTGCTAGTGGAGCGGTACCCTCCTACGAGCAGTACTTC; cdr3_aa: CSASGAVPSYEQYF; j_call: TRBJ2-7; v_call: TRBV20-1; clone_size: -; d_call: -
cdr3_nt: TGTGCCAGCAGCTCCTCATCGACTAGCGGGGGTGGAACAGATACGCAGTATTTT; cdr3_aa: CASSSSSTSGGGTDTQYF; j_call: TRBJ2-3; v_call: TRBV7-9; clone_size: -; d_call: TRBD2
cdr3_nt: TGCGCCAGCAGCTTGGGGCGGACTAGCGCTACCTACGAGCAGTACTTC; cdr3_aa: CASSLGRTSATYEQYF; j_call: TRBJ2-7; v_call: TRBV5-1; clone_size: -; d_call: TRBD2
cdr3_nt: TGTGCCAGCAGCTTAGGAAGGGCGAAAGACTATGGCTACACCTTC; cdr3_aa: CASSLGRAKDYGYTF; j_call: TRBJ1-2; v_call: TRBV7-9; clone_size: -; d_call: -
cdr3_nt: TGTGCCAGCAGCCCTAGGGACAGGACGACGCAGTATTTT; cdr3_aa: CASSPRDRTTQYF; j_call: TRBJ2-3; v_call: TRBV3-1; clone_size: -; d_call: TRBD1
cdr3_nt: TGTGCCAGCAGCTTAGCCGAAACCACCGGGACAGGGGGTTACAATGAGCAGTTCTTC; cdr3_aa: CASSLAETTGTGGYNEQFF; j_call: TRBJ2-1; v_call: TRBV13; clone_size: -; d_call: TRBD1